This T cell receptor (beta chain) was sequenced in a study of T cell responses to AZD1222 COVID-19 vaccine. Study in general: Pooled in the analysis were second doses at about 4 or about 12 weeks. Notes on the study in general: Sampling that yielded the repertoires occurred only after the peak T cell response. Epitopes outside B.1.351 and B.1.1.7 mutated regions reportedly drew nearly half of spike TCRs. A mostly white British donor set with more females was recruited, and clonal diversity was possibly underestimated.

Concerning this clone itself: Its antigen is not known.

The method was immunoSEQ multiplex PCR; TCRdb's version includes in-frame clones alone and lacks a portion of them. The profile shows approximately 65,000 clones, around four fifths of them singletons. V lost 6 bases and J lost 12, with 12 bases in between. The CDR3 has 11 amino acids. This chain links TRBV12-3 or TRBV12-4 with TRBJ2-1, with D maybe TRBD2 (5 bases). Sequencing used peripheral blood, obtained on day 0 of AZD1222 vaccination. The receptor was isolated from an adult in good health. The CDR3 bases are TGTGCCAGCAGCCAGACTATAGGGCAGTTCTTC. Translation gives CASSQTIGQFF.